This TCR beta chain is from a study of siplizumab effects on memory and regulatory T cells. Per-sample assaying covered 85,000 to 100,000 TCR templates. Using immunoSEQ multiplex PCR, the repertoire was profiled, and TCRdb retains in-frame clones only, with some absent. The table records approximately 94,000 clones, approximately 94% of them present only once. Sequencing was carried out using non-Treg CD4+ T cells sorted from blood. The clonotype was recovered from a human donor in good health.

The chain's CDR3 is CASSFGRANVLTF. DNA for the CDR3: TGCGCCAGCAGCTTTGGGCGGGCCAACGTCCTGACTTTC. The genes are TRBV5-1 and TRBJ2-6; D remains unclear. Trimming left V 2 bases short and J 5 bases short, with 5 bases between. CDR3 length equals 13 residues. The germline V gene has CDR1 SGHRS and CDR2 YFSETQ.